Below, 21 T cell receptor beta chains from the same sample are listed, as sequenced in a study of cytomegalovirus exposure and HLA in healthy donors. Primers included in the PCR were 60 Vbeta and 13 Jbeta primers. The data were produced by immunoSEQ multiplex PCR, yet TCRdb's version contains in-frame clones alone and is incomplete. The repertoire holds around 100,000 clones, with more than 75% as singletons. Source material: PBMCs. The receptors originated from a woman aged 18-29 years in good health and CMV-seropositive.

The chain recombines TRBV5-1 with TRBJ2-5; TRBD2 aligns across 9 bases. V was clipped by 0 bases and J by 5 bases; unmatched bases: 8. Germline-derived CDR1 and CDR2 are SGHRS and YFSETQ. The CDR3 spans 16 residues. CDR3 DNA: TGCGCCAGCAGCTTGGGTAGCGGGAGTCGCCTCGAGACCCAGTACTTC. Protein sequence: CASSLGSGSRLETQYF.

The rearrangement links TRBV10-2 to TRBJ2-1; 7 nucleotides align to TRBD2. Per germline, CDR1 WSHSY and CDR2 SAAADI. The CDR3 covers 16 residues. Trimming removed 0 bases from V and 1 base from J; junction bases left unmatched: 3. The CDR3 sequence is CASSESGGGSYNEQFF. Written as DNA, the CDR3 is TGCGCCAGCAGTGAGTCCGGCGGGGGATCCTACAATGAGCAGTTCTTC.

The chain carries TRBV19 and TRBJ1-5; D is ambiguous. V was clipped by 4 bases and J by 3 bases, with 19 bases between them. Germline lookup yields CDR1 LNHDA and CDR2 SQIVND (reference sequence). This CDR3 comprises 17 residues. CDR3 protein: CASSNGVGAFLNQPQHF. In DNA form, the CDR3 reads TGTGCCAGTAGTAACGGGGTGGGCGCGTTTCTCAATCAGCCCCAGCATTTT.

This rearrangement joins TRBV7-6 to TRBJ2-3, with unresolved D. Trimming removed 3 bases at V and 2 bases at J, with 9 bases between. The CDR3 length is 14 residues. CDR1 and CDR2 (germline): SGHVS, FNYEAQ. CDR3 sequence reads: CASSFDGYTDTQYF. CDR3 coding DNA: TGTGCCAGCAGCTTCGACGGGTACACAGATACGCAGTATTTT.

This sequence joins TRBV5-1 and TRBJ2-2; 8 bases line up with TRBD1. Looked up from germline, CDR1 is SGHRS and CDR2 is YFSETQ. With 4 bases clipped from V and 1 base from J, the junction kept 0 bases outside the gene matches. The CDR3 is 14 amino acids. The CDR3 sequence: CASSDRGNTGELFF. The DNA for the CDR3 is TGCGCCAGCAGCGACAGGGGGAACACCGGGGAGCTGTTTTTT.

The chain carries TRBV6-5 and TRBJ2-5; the match to TRBD1 covers 10 bases. CDR3 length equals 14 residues. V was pared by 11 bases and J by 3 bases, with 9 bases of the junction left unmatched. In germline, CDR1 is MNHEY, CDR2 SVGAGI. The CDR3 DNA is TGTGCCGGCACTCGGACAGGGGGGAAAGAGACCCAGTACTTC. This translates into CAGTRTGGKETQYF.

As for this clone: The junction does not match germline at one end; this may be a read error. The chain couples TRBV7-7 to TRBJ2-5; no clear D. Per germline, CDR1 SSHAT and CDR2 FNYEAQ (reference sequence). This CDR3 is built from 13 residues. The CDR3 DNA reads as TGTGCTAGCAGCTTACTTCCCCAAGAGACCCAGTACTTC. It translates to CASSLLPQETQYF.

The CDR3 protein is CASSSGLAGGPSGYEQYF. DNA of the CDR3: TGCGCCAGCAGCTCCGGACTAGCGGGAGGGCCGTCCGGATACGAGCAGTACTTC. The chain couples TRBV5-1 to TRBJ2-7; TRBD2 matches at 15 bases. From germline, CDR1 is SGHRS and CDR2 YFSETQ. J was trimmed by 4 bases and V by 3 bases; bases with no gene match: 11. The CDR3 runs to 18 residues.

V is TRBV19 and J is TRBJ1-4, with 7 bases fitting TRBD1. The germline V gene has CDR1 LNHDA and CDR2 SQIVND (reference sequence). CDR3 length: 18 residues. The ends lost 5 bases at V and 0 bases at J; junction bases unmatched: 12. The CDR3 region has the DNA TGTGCCAGTAGTGTAAGACAGGGACTCACCGCAACTAATGAAAAACTGTTTTTT. As protein: CASSVRQGLTATNEKLFF.

This sequence joins TRBV5-1 and TRBJ1-4; TRBD1 is a possible D gene (5 bases). CDR1 and CDR2 (germline): SGHRS, YFSETQ. There are 15 residues in the CDR3. V lost 4 bases and J 3 bases, leaving 13 bases between the germline ends. CDR3 in amino acids: CASSQTTGANEKLFF. Here the CDR3 DNA reads TGCGCCAGCAGCCAAACCACGGGGGCTAATGAAAAACTGTTTTTT. Full variable domain (remainder filled in from reference TRBV5-1 and TRBJ1-4): KAGVTQTPRYLIKTRGQQVTLSCSPISGHRSVSWYQQTPGQGLQFLFEYFSETQRNKGNFPGRFSGRQFSNSRSEMNVSTLELGDSALYLCASSQTTGANEKLFFGSGTQLSVL.

This clone was counted once. The chain combines TRBV18 with TRBJ1-5; D gene uncertain. Trimming took off 3 bases at V and 2 bases at J, with 11 bases between the two ends. This CDR3 spans 15 amino acids. CDR1 KGHSH and CDR2 LQKENI come from the germline V gene. Here the CDR3 reads CASSPEDSGNQPQHF. For the CDR3, the DNA is TGTGCCAGCTCACCCGAGGACTCGGGCAATCAGCCCCAGCATTTT.

The chain couples TRBV28 to TRBJ1-3; perhaps TRBD1 as D (5 bases). Germline loops: CDR1 MDHEN, CDR2 SYDVKM. This CDR3 is 15 amino acids long. With 3 bases removed from V and 4 bases from J, the gap between germline ends came to 13 bases. The CDR3 here is CASSFGGGEGNTIYF. Here the CDR3 DNA reads TGTGCCAGCAGTTTTGGGGGAGGAGAAGGAAACACCATATATTTT. The whole variable domain, remainder taken from reference TRBV28 and TRBJ1-3, is DVKVTQSSRYLVKRTGEKVFLECVQDMDHENMFWYRQDPGLGLRLIYFSYDVKMKEKGDIPEGYSVSREKKERFSLILESASTNQTSMYLCASSFGGGEGNTIYFGEGSWLTVV.

V and J are TRBV7-3 and TRBJ2-7; weak D call: TRBD2 (6 bases). Trimming removed 0 bases at V and 6 bases at J, with 15 bases between. Germline CDR1 SGHTA, CDR2 FQGTGA. The CDR3 runs to 15 residues. The CDR3 region has the DNA TGTGCCAGCAGCTTAACCGGGACTGGCCAACCCGAGCAGTACTTC. Translating gives CASSLTGTGQPEQYF.

This sequence joins TRBV5-4 and TRBJ2-7; the D gene is possibly TRBD2 (6 bases). V lost 4 bases and J lost 7, with 18 bases in between. This CDR3 has 14 amino acids. Per the germline V gene, CDR1 is SGHNT and CDR2 is YYREEE (reference sequence). This chain's CDR3 is CASSPGGPIREQYF. CDR3 nucleotides: TGTGCCAGCAGCCCCGGAGGGCCGATTCGGGAGCAGTACTTC.

The chain links TRBV15 to TRBJ1-1; 10 bases agree with TRBD1. The germline gives CDR1 LNHNV, CDR2 YYDKDF (reference sequence). The V and J ends lost 0 bases and 4 bases, in that order; junction bases with no gene match: 2. The CDR3 covers 15 residues. For the CDR3, the DNA is TGTGCCACCAGCAGAGATCGGGACAGGGGCACTGAAGCTTTCTTT. It encodes CATSRDRDRGTEAFF.

CDR3 sequence reads: CASSFPPYNEQFF. In DNA, the CDR3 is TGTGCCAGCAGTTTCCCCCCTTACAATGAGCAGTTCTTC. V is TRBV27 and J is TRBJ2-1, with unresolved D. V gave up 3 bases and J gave up 4 bases, with 7 bases separating them. Per germline, CDR1 MNHEY and CDR2 SMNVEV (reference sequence). The CDR3 is 13 amino acids.

The J gene is TRBJ2-7, the V gene TRBV7-9; D is possibly TRBD1 (6 bases). V was pared by 0 bases and J by 6 bases, with 15 bases between. The CDR3 is 15 residues long. The germline gives CDR1 SEHNR, CDR2 FQNEAQ (reference sequence). CDR3 in DNA: TGTGCCAGCAGCTTAGCTAGGGGACAACGGAGCGAGCAGTACTTC. Its translation: CASSLARGQRSEQYF. The variable domain in full, completed from reference TRBV7-9 and TRBJ2-7, reads DTGVSQNPRHKITKRGQNVTFRCDPISEHNRLYWYRQTLGQGPEFLTYFQNEAQLEKSRLLSDRFSAERPKGSFSTLEIQRTEQGDSAMYLCASSLARGQRSEQYFGPGTRLTVT.

This clone was found a few times. This chain uses TRBV6-5 with TRBJ1-2; weak D call: TRBD1 (6 bases). The germline gives CDR1 MNHEY, CDR2 SVGAGI. The CDR3 is 12 amino acids. Trimming pared 8 bases from V and 8 bases from J, leaving 15 bases between. The CDR3 protein is CASQTTGQGYTF. The CDR3 DNA reads TGTGCCAGCCAAACCACCGGACAGGGCTACACCTTC.

The chain is built from TRBV5-1 and TRBJ2-1, with TRBD1 identical over 9 bases. The CDR3 is 17 residues long. Per germline, CDR1 SGHRS and CDR2 YFSETQ. The junction had 12 bases not matched to a gene; V was cut back by 1 base and J by 7 bases. CDR3 DNA: TGCGCCAGCAGCTTGCGAGGCACAGGGGGCTTAAGAAATGAGCAGTTCTTC. It is translated as CASSLRGTGGLRNEQFF.

This rearrangement joins TRBV2 to TRBJ1-1, with TRBD1 matching 7 bases. The germline CDR1 and CDR2 sequences are SNHLY and FYNNEI. After removal of 6 bases from V and 5 bases from J, the junction contained 12 bases not matched to a gene. The CDR3 totals 15 residues. CDR3 sequence reads: CASSPRQGIGTEAFF. The CDR3, as DNA: TGTGCCAGCAGCCCCAGACAGGGAATAGGAACTGAAGCTTTCTTT.

The J gene is TRBJ2-5, the V gene TRBV6-5, with 7 bases lining up with TRBD1. TRBJ2-7 explains the end of the DNA better; the J call may be wrong. Germline lookup yields CDR1 MNHEY and CDR2 SVGAGI. This CDR3 spans 15 amino acids. For the CDR3, the DNA is TGTGCCAGCAAACACCTCAGGGGGAATAAGCGCGAGCAGTACTTC. Protein sequence: CASKHLRGNKREQYF.